This is a list of T cell receptor beta chains from one sample in a study of blood T cell repertoires in COVID-19. Data came from immunoSEQ multiplex PCR; TCRdb stores just in-frame clones and leaves some out. The sample contains more than 45,000 clones, approximately 90% of which appear only once. What was sequenced was peripheral blood. The source is a woman older than 75 with COVID-19, enrolled during active disease. The CDR3 runs from the conserved cysteine through the conserved F or W. The D gene is left open where the match is weak.

NA,TRBV19,TRBJ2-7,CASSDHPGASYEQYF
TRBD1,TRBV7-2,TRBJ1-1,CASSPRQGATEAFF
TRBD1,TRBV12-5,TRBJ2-7,CASGLIYLGQPRTYEQYF
TRBD1,TRBV7-9,TRBJ1-2,CASSMRQGLNYGYTF
TRBD2,TRBV4-2,TRBJ2-5,CASSRTGGGQETQYF
TRBD2,TRBV7-6,TRBJ2-1,CASSLVILAGDVEQFF
TRBD2,TRBV19,TRBJ2-5,CASSILAGGQETQYF
NA,TRBV6-5,TRBJ2-7,CASTTPPARGYEQYF
TRBD2,TRBV9,TRBJ2-5,CASSPRLAGQETQYF
NA,TRBV5-1,TRBJ2-7,CASRRDSYEQYF
TRBD1,TRBV3-1/TRBV3-2,TRBJ2-5,CASSDRQGGRETQYF
TRBD2,TRBV7-9,TRBJ2-7,CASSLNSGTSAVREQYF
NA,TRBV3-1/TRBV3-2,TRBJ1-4,CASSQVRNFNEKLFF
TRBD1,TRBV18,TRBJ2-7,CASSSTGGVYEQYF
TRBD2,TRBV5-1,TRBJ2-1,CASSLTGTSGLAEQFF
TRBD2,TRBV3-1/TRBV3-2,TRBJ2-1,CASSHTSGAYNEQFF
TRBD2,TRBV2,TRBJ2-1,CASRGDGRYNEQFF
NA,TRBV6-2/TRBV6-3,TRBJ1-1,CASSYRGLDTEAFF
NA,TRBV5-8,TRBJ1-2,CASSLSQGRGYTF
NA,TRBV3-1/TRBV3-2,TRBJ1-1,CASTRRSGGTTEAFF
TRBD1,TRBV7-7,TRBJ2-2,CASSKGTGGTGELFF
NA,TRBV7-9,TRBJ1-6,CASSRATGQNSPLHF
NA,TRBV6-6,TRBJ2-3,CASILTGSTTDTQYF
NA,TRBV2,TRBJ1-3,CASSSRRWGNTIYF
NA,TRBV5-1,TRBJ2-1,CASSFAGDEQFF
NA,TRBV6-5,TRBJ1-2,CASSYSAGDNGYTF
NA,TRBV5-4,TRBJ1-3,CASSLRGSGNTIYF
NA,TRBV15,TRBJ1-1,CATSIGRLNTEAFF
NA,TRBV28,TRBJ1-1,CASSLGGGSETEAFF
TRBD2,TRBV19,TRBJ2-3,CASSILGGSRPAQYF
TRBD1,TRBV4-2,TRBJ2-7,CASSPGTEIYEQYF
NA,TRBV7-3,TRBJ2-5,CASSADSRETQYF
NA,TRBV24-1,TRBJ1-2,CATSDFLGDGYTF
NA,TRBV20-1,TRBJ1-1,CSARDHAEAFF
TRBD1,TRBV29-1,TRBJ2-2,CSADRGRGGELFF
TRBD2,TRBV12-5,TRBJ2-7,CASGLDSGGSYEQYF
TRBD1,TRBV28,TRBJ1-5,CASRRDRVSNQPQHF
TRBD1,TRBV24-1,TRBJ2-2,CATLIRDRGSHNSGELFF
NA,TRBV5-8,TRBJ2-3,CASSLAFTQYF
NA,TRBV4-1,TRBJ2-7,CASSQDHQGYGWGSYEQYF
NA,TRBV5-1,TRBJ1-1,CASSLTPVLNTEAFF
NA,TRBV25-1,TRBJ1-2,CASSAGRGPYGYTF
TRBD1,TRBV5-6,TRBJ2-3,CASSLRGGRADTQYF
NA,TRBV7-2,TRBJ1-6,CASSFGGYNSPLHF
TRBD1,TRBV5-1,TRBJ1-4,CASSGGQGGEKLFF
TRBD2,TRBV29-1,TRBJ2-5,CSVGGLAGMAQYF
TRBD1,TRBV5-1,TRBJ1-2,CASSTAGTGGRGYTF
NA,TRBV2,TRBJ1-4,CASIRGPNEKLFF
TRBD2,TRBV7-2,TRBJ2-7,CASSLGVSGSYEQYF
NA,TRBV6-1,TRBJ1-1,CASSDSSARLRNTEAFF
NA,TRBV7-2,TRBJ2-3,CASSFDGRVFGTDTQYF
NA,TRBV7-8,TRBJ1-5,CASSQSRLGGPGQPQHF
TRBD1,TRBV18,TRBJ1-1,CASSRKGASTEAFF
NA,TRBV7-2,TRBJ1-2,CASSLSGNGYTF
TRBD2,TRBV15,TRBJ2-7,CATSQGGAGSYEQYF
NA,TRBV5-1,TRBJ2-7,CASSSRISVNYEQYF
TRBD2,TRBV7-9,TRBJ2-3,CASSLASSGRAEGDF
TRBD1,TRBV5-4,TRBJ1-4,CASSQGQRNEKLFF